This passage covers 10 T cell receptor beta chains from one sample sequenced in a study of Graves' ophthalmopathy and Graves' hyperthyroidism. TCR beta CDR3 regions were amplified from RNA transcripts. The first round was an RT-PCR with HTBI primers, and the second round was a multiplex PCR. TCRdb used MiXCR to reprocess the multiplex PCR reads, holding one entry per CDR3 protein. The data contain under 250,000 distinct CDR3 sequences, around 30% of them singletons. Sequenced: peripheral blood. Receptors were obtained from a man between 50 and 59 years old with Graves' ophthalmopathy.

The rearrangement links TRBV27 to TRBJ2-7; 9 nucleotides match TRBD2. V trimming: 5 bases; J trimming: 12 bases; junction bases outside the gene matches: 14. The CDR3 totals 14 residues. CDR1 and CDR2 from the germline V gene are MNHEY and SMNVEV (reference sequence). In DNA form, the CDR3 reads TGTGCCAGCAGTCCGATAGCGGGAGTTGGTGGCCCGTACTTC. Encoded protein: CASSPIAGVGGPYF.

At least ten counts were recorded for this clonotype. The J gene is TRBJ2-7, the V gene TRBV28, with a possible D match to TRBD1 (6 bases). Looked up from germline, CDR1 is MDHEN and CDR2 is SYDVKM. The germline V and J ends were trimmed by 4 bases and 0 bases, with 13 bases remaining between them. The CDR3 length is 15 residues. The CDR3 protein is CASSWWQGSSYEQYF. The CDR3 DNA follows: TGTGCCAGCAGTTGGTGGCAGGGGAGCTCCTACGAGCAGTACTTC.

Many counts were recorded for this clonotype. The V call is TRBV10-1, the J call TRBJ2-3; tentatively, D is TRBD1 (6 bases). V was clipped by 5 bases and J by 2 bases, with 8 bases between them. Germline CDR1 WNHNN, CDR2 SYGVQD (reference sequence). This CDR3 is 13 amino acids long. CDR3 region: CASSRDNTDTQYF. The CDR3 bases are TGCGCCAGCAGTCGGGACAACACAGATACGCAGTATTTT.

This clonotype was observed many times. The chain carries TRBV19 and TRBJ1-1, with D uncertain. This CDR3 spans 10 amino acids. The germline gives CDR1 LNHDA, CDR2 SQIVND (reference sequence). The V end lost 5 bases, the J end lost 8 bases, and 6 bases lay between the germline ends. Written as DNA, the CDR3 is TGTGCCAGTAGTTCGGGAGAAGCTTTCTTT. This translates into CASSSGEAFF.

This clonotype was seen repeatedly, ten times or more. The chain employs TRBV15 and TRBJ2-7; D is ambiguous. V lost 5 bases and J lost 3, with 11 bases in between. Germline-derived CDR1 and CDR2 are LNHNV and YYDKDF (reference sequence). This CDR3 has 13 amino acids. The CDR3 DNA reads as TGTGCCACCAGCCTAATCGATGACTACGAGCAGTACTTC. This codes for CATSLIDDYEQYF.

This clonotype has a count of ten or more. The chain couples TRBV28 to TRBJ2-5; D is tentatively TRBD1 or TRBD2 (5 bases each). The ends were cut back, 6 bases at V and 2 bases at J, with 19 bases in the middle. Looked up from germline, CDR1 is MDHEN and CDR2 is SYDVKM. CDR3 length equals 16 residues. DNA of the CDR3: TGTGCCAGCAGCAAAAGGGGAGTTACGATTCAAGAGACCCAGTACTTC. Protein product: CASSKRGVTIQETQYF.

This clonotype was counted ten times or more. The V and J genes are TRBV19 and TRBJ2-2, with D perhaps matching TRBD1 (5 bases). The CDR3 runs 15 residues. CDR1 LNHDA and CDR2 SQIVND come from the germline V gene (reference sequence). V shed 4 bases and J shed 0 bases, with 9 bases lying between them. The CDR3 reads CASSRQQTNTGELFF. Here the CDR3 DNA reads TGTGCCAGTAGTAGACAGCAGACGAACACCGGGGAGCTGTTTTTT. Full variable domain (outside the CDR3, taken from reference TRBV19 and TRBJ2-2): DGGITQSPKYLFRKEGQNVTLSCEQNLNHDAMYWYRQDPGQGLRLIYYSQIVNDFQKGDIAEGYSVSREKKESFPLTVTSAQKNPTAFYLCASSRQQTNTGELFFGEGSRLTVL.

Ten or more counts support this clonotype. The genes are TRBV27 and TRBJ1-1, with D possibly TRBD1 on 5 matching bases. V shed 5 bases and J shed 4 bases, with 11 bases lying between them. Germline V gene data show CDR1 as MNHEY and CDR2 as SMNVEV (reference sequence). There are 13 residues in the CDR3. Here the CDR3 reads CASSRQGGTEAFF. The DNA for the CDR3 is TGTGCCAGCAGTCGGCAGGGAGGCACTGAAGCTTTCTTT.

The V call is TRBV28, the J call TRBJ2-2; D is perhaps TRBD1 (5 bases). Per germline, CDR1 MDHEN and CDR2 SYDVKM. This CDR3 comprises 13 residues. V was clipped by 4 bases and J by 4 bases, with 7 bases between them. The CDR3 loop is CASSSQGTGELFF. As DNA, the CDR3 is TGTGCCAGCAGTTCGCAGGGCACCGGGGAGCTGTTTTTT.

The chain combines TRBV2 with TRBJ2-7; 8 bases align to TRBD1. Trimming at V came to 6 bases and at J to 2 bases, leaving 12 bases not matched to a gene. The CDR3 runs 16 residues. Germline CDR1 SNHLY, CDR2 FYNNEI. CDR3 in DNA: TGTGCCAGCAGCGCCGGCCGGACAGGGAACACCTACGAGCAGTACTTC. Translation: CASSAGRTGNTYEQYF.